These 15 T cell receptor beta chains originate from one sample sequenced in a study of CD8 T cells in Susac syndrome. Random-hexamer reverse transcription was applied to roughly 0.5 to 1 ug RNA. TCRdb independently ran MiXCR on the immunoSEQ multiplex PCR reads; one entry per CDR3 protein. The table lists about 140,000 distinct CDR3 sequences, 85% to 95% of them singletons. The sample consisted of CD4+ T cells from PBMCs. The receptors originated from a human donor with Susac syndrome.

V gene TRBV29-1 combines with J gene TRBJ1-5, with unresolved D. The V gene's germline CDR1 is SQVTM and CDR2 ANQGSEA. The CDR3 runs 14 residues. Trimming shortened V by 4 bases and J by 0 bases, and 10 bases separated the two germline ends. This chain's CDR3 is CSVAEGNSNQPQHF. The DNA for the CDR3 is TGCAGCGTTGCGGAAGGGAATAGCAATCAGCCCCAGCATTTT.

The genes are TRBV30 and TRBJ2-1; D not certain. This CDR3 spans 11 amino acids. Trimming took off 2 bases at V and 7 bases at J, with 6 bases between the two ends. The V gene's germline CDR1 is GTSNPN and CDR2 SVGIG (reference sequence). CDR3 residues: CAWSTTNEQFF. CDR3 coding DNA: TGTGCCTGGAGTACGACGAATGAGCAGTTCTTC.

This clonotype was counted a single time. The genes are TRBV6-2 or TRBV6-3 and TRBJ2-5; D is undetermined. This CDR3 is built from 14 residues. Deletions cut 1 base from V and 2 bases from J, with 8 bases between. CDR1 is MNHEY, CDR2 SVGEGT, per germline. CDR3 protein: CASSYWQEQETQYF. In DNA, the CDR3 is TGTGCCAGCAGTTACTGGCAGGAACAAGAGACCCAGTACTTC.

The CDR3 loop is CATSDGTVDTQYF. The CDR3 DNA follows: TGTGCCACCAGTGACGGGACAGTGGATACGCAGTATTTT. The chain uses TRBV24-1 and TRBJ2-3, with 7 bases aligning to TRBD1. The J segment lost 6 bases and the V segment lost 4 bases, leaving 3 bases of the junction unmatched. Looked up from germline, CDR1 is KGHDR and CDR2 is SFDVKD. The CDR3 sequence is 13 residues long.

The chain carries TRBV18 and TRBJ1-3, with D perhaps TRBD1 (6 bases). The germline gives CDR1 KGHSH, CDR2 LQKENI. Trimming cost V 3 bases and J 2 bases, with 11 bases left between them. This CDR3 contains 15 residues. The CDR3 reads CASSPYRETGNTIYF. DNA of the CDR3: TGTGCCAGCTCACCGTACAGGGAAACTGGAAACACCATATATTTT.

The CDR3 reads CASSQQGLRYGYTF. The CDR3 nucleotides read TGTGCCAGCTCACAACAGGGTCTGCGGTACGGCTACACCTTC. This rearrangement joins TRBV18 to TRBJ1-2; D might be TRBD1 (6 bases). The V gene lost 4 bases and the J gene lost 8 bases, with 17 bases spanning the gap. Germline V lookup: CDR1 KGHSH, CDR2 LQKENI. The CDR3 extends over 14 amino acids. Using reference TRBV18 and TRBJ1-2 for the parts outside the CDR3, the full variable domain is NAGVMQNPRHLVRRRGQEARLRCSPMKGHSHVYWYRQLPEEGLKFMVYLQKENIIDESGMPKERFSAEFPKEGPSILRIQQVVRGDSAAYFCASSQQGLRYGYTFGSGTRLTVV.

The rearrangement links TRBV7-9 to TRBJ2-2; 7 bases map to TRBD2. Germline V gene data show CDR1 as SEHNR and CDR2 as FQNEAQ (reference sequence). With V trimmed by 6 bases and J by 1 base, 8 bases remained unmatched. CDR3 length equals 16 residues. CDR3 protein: CASSPEREVNTGELFF. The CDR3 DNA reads TGTGCCAGCAGTCCCGAGCGGGAAGTGAACACCGGGGAGCTGTTTTTT.

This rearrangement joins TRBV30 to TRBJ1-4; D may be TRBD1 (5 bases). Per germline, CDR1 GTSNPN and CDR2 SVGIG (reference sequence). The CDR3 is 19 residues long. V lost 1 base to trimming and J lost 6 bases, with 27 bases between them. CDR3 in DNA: TGTGCCTGGAGTGCATACCCGACAGTTCCGGGGCATCATGATGAAAAACTGTTTTTT. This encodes CAWSAYPTVPGHHDEKLFF.

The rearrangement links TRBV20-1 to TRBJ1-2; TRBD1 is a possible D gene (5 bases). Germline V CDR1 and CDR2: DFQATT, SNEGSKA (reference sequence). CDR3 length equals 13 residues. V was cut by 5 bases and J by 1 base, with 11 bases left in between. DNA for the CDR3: TGCAGTGCTGAACCTCAGGGTAACTATGGCTACACCTTC. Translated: CSAEPQGNYGYTF.

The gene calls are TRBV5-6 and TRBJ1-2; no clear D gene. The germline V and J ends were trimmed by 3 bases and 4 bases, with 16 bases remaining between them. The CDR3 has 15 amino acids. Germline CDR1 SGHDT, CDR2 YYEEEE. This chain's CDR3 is CASSSDRGRGYGYTF. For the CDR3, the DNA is TGTGCCAGCAGCTCGGACCGGGGTAGAGGCTATGGCTACACCTTC.

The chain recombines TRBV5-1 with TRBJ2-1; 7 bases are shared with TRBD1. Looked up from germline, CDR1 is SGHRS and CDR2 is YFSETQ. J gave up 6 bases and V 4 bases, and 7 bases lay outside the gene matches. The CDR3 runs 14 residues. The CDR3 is CASSKGQTRNEQFF. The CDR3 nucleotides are TGCGCCAGCAGCAAGGGACAGACACGCAATGAGCAGTTCTTC.

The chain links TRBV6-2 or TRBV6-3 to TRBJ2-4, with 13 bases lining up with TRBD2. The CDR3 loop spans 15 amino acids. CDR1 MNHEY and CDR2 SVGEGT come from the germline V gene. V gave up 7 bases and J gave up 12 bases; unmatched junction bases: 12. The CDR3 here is CASKRTGLAGVGQYF. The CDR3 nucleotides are TGTGCCAGCAAACGGACCGGACTAGCGGGGGTCGGTCAGTACTTC.

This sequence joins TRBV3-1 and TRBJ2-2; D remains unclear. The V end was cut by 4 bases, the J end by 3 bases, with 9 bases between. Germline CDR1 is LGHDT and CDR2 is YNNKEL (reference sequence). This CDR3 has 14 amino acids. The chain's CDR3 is CASSPTVDTGELFF. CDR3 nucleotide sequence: TGTGCCAGCAGCCCCACAGTAGACACCGGGGAGCTGTTTTTT.

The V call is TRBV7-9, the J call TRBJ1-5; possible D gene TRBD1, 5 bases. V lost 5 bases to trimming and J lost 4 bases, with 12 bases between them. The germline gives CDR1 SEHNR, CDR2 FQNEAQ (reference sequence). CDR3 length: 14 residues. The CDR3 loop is CASSPKEGNQPQHF. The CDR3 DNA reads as TGTGCCAGCAGCCCCAAAGAGGGGAATCAGCCCCAGCATTTT. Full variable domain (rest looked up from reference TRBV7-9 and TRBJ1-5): DTGVSQNPRHKITKRGQNVTFRCDPISEHNRLYWYRQTLGQGPEFLTYFQNEAQLEKSRLLSDRFSAERPKGSFSTLEIQRTEQGDSAMYLCASSPKEGNQPQHFGDGTRLSIL.

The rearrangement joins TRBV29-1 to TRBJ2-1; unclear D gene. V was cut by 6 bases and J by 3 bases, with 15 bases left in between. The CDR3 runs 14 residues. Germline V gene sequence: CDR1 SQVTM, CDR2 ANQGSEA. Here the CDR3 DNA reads TGCAGCGTCAGCCCACTCCGGCTCTACAATGAGCAGTTCTTC. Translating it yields CSVSPLRLYNEQFF.